Reported below is one T cell receptor beta chain. Its antigen is as yet unknown. The record originates from a study of tumor and adjacent non-tumor tissue in lung cancer. In the study overall: Aged about 30 to 85 years, patients included nine to eleven men and roughly 5 women with stage I to III disease.

Three rounds of nested PCR, following a modified ARM-PCR protocol, produced the TCRbeta library. TCRdb redid the calling of the multiplex PCR reads with MiXCR, one entry per CDR3 protein. The sample comprises about 110,000 distinct CDR3 sequences, 50% to 70% of which are singletons, and under 20% rests with the top ten. RNA was extracted from bulk tissue without any cell sorting. Distant lung tissue was collected more than 3 cm away from the tumor edge. Chemotherapy-naive patients with new lung cancer underwent thoracic surgery in China, August–late 2014. Trimming left V 2 bases short and J 4 bases short, with 14 bases between. Germline V gene lookup returns CDR1 LGHNA and CDR2 YSLEER. There are 15 residues in the CDR3. Broader study findings: TCR diversity was significantly greater in tumor than normal lung tissue. Normal lung showed higher cumulative top 100 clone frequency than tumor.

This chain connects TRBV4-3 to TRBJ2-5, with D perhaps TRBD2 (5 bases). The sample comprised distant non-tumor lung tissue. This receptor was taken from a man aged 55 to 70 with non-small cell lung cancer. For the CDR3, the DNA is TGCGCCAGCAGCCAAAAAAAGGGAGTCGGAGAGACCCAGTACTTC. Its translation: CASSQKKGVGETQYF.